A single sample gave rise to the 5 T cell receptor beta chains below, sequenced in a study of T cells in Graves' hyperthyroidism and ophthalmopathy. TCR beta CDR3 regions were amplified from RNA. HTBI primers drove first-round RT-PCR of the TCR CDR3. TCRdb reprocessed the multiplex PCR reads via MiXCR and lists one record per CDR3 protein. The sample carries some 600,000 distinct CDR3 sequences, just over 45% recorded once. The sample was peripheral blood or thyroid tissue (not recorded which). These receptors all stem from a woman aged 18-30 years with Graves' hyperthyroidism.

V usage is TRBV6-5 and J usage is TRBJ1-5, with unresolved D. This CDR3 has 12 amino acids. Germline values: CDR1 MNHEY, CDR2 SVGAGI. V gave up 8 bases and J gave up 11 bases, with 16 bases separating them. CDR3 sequence (DNA): TGTGCCAGCCAGGAGAGGGTAGAGACCCAGCATTTT. Its protein is CASQERVETQHF.

The genes are TRBV7-2 and TRBJ1-2; D gene uncertain. V was pared by 8 bases and J by 8 bases, with 18 bases between. Germline V gene lookup returns CDR1 SGHTA and CDR2 FQGNSA. The CDR3 has 13 residues. The CDR3 sequence is CASSPPPGRGYTF. DNA of the CDR3: TGTGCCAGCTCACCACCTCCCGGGCGAGGCTACACCTTC.

The genes are TRBV7-3 and TRBJ1-2, with TRBD1 matching 8 bases. This CDR3 has 15 residues. In germline, CDR1 is SGHTA, CDR2 FQGTGA. The junction had 6 bases not matched to a gene; V was cut back by 2 bases and J by 4 bases. The CDR3 DNA reads as TGTGCCAGCAGCTTAGAGGACAGGGTCGGCTATGGCTACACCTTC. As protein: CASSLEDRVGYGYTF.

The chain recombines TRBV2 with TRBJ2-5; possible D gene TRBD2, 6 bases. The V gene lost 7 bases and the J gene lost 2 bases, with 17 bases spanning the gap. Germline CDR1 SNHLY, CDR2 FYNNEI. This CDR3 is built from 15 residues. The CDR3 bases are TGTGCCAGCATGAAAGGGGTGGGGGGACAAGAGACCCAGTACTTC. Residues: CASMKGVGGQETQYF.

Comments on this clonotype: Sequence at one end of the junction differs from germline and may be a read error. This chain joins TRBV24-1 and TRBJ2-7, with 10 nucleotides matching TRBD2. The CDR3 runs 15 residues. CDR1 is KGHDR and CDR2 is SFDVKD in the germline V gene. CDR3 nucleotides: TGTGCCAGCAGTTACTCGCCTAGCGGGAGTTACGAGCAGTACTTC. Translated: CASSYSPSGSYEQYF.